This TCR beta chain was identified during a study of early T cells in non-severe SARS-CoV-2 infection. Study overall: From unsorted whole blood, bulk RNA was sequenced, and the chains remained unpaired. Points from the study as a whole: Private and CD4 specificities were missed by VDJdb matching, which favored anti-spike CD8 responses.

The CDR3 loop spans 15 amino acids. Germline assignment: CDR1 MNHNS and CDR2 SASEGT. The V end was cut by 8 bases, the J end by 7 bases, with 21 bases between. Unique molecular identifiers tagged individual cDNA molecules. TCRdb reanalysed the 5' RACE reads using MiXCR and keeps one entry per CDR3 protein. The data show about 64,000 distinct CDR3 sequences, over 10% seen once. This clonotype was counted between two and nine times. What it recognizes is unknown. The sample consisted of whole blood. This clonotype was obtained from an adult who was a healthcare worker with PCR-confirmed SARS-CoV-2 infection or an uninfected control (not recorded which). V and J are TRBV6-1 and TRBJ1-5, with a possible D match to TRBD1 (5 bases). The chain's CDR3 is CASGPPGVLKQPQHF. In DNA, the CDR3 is TGTGCCAGCGGCCCCCCGGGGGTGCTCAAGCAGCCCCAGCATTTT.